Listed below are T cell receptor beta chains from one sample, sequenced in a study of T cells in Graves' hyperthyroidism and ophthalmopathy. TCRdb reprocessed the multiplex PCR reads via MiXCR and lists one record per CDR3 protein. Counted here are roughly 150,000 distinct CDR3 sequences, around 8.9% occurring once; the ten biggest clones make up approximately 20%. The source material was blood. The source of these receptors is a woman under 30 with Graves' hyperthyroidism that later progressed to Graves' ophthalmopathy. The CDR3 runs from the conserved cysteine through the conserved F or W. The D gene is left open where the match is weak. Clone size appears in some rows only: once, few, many, or a class for an expanded clone.

few TRBJ1-4 TRBD1 TRBV3-1 CASSQRGQGREKLFF TGTGCCAGCAGCCAACGGGGACAGGGTAGGGAAAAACTGTTTTTT
many TRBJ2-2 TRBD1 TRBV7-2 CASSLAGGNGELFF TGTGCCAGCAGCTTAGCAGGGGGCAACGGGGAGCTGTTTTTT
many TRBJ2-3 TRBD2 TRBV24-1 CATSAVGGPPSDTQYF TGTGCCACCAGTGCAGTGGGAGGGCCTCCATCAGATACGCAGTATTTT
many TRBJ2-1 TRBD2 TRBV2 CAIRGSGDYNEQFF TGTGCCATCCGGGGTAGCGGGGATTACAATGAGCAGTTCTTC
many TRBJ1-5 - TRBV7-9 CASSPNGIRQPQHF TGTGCCAGCAGCCCCAACGGGATCCGCCAGCCCCAGCATTTT
- TRBJ2-6 - TRBV9 CASSGNSGANVLTF TGTGCCAGCAGCGGGAACTCTGGGGCCAACGTCCTGACTTTC
many TRBJ2-5 TRBD2 TRBV20-1 CSARAPLANQETQYF TGCAGTGCTAGAGCCCCACTAGCGAACCAAGAGACCCAGTACTTC
many TRBJ2-1 - TRBV12-5 CASGLLGTYNEQFF TGTGCTAGTGGTTTGTTGGGGACTTACAATGAGCAGTTCTTC
- TRBJ1-5 - TRBV7-2 CASSLGGETNQPQHF TGTGCCAGCAGCTTGGGGGGTGAGACGAATCAGCCCCAGCATTTT
- TRBJ2-3 - TRBV6-5 CASSYRTGVGTDTQYF TGTGCCAGCAGTTACAGGACGGGAGTAGGGACAGATACGCAGTATTTT
few TRBJ2-7 - TRBV10-1 CASSGTRTEQYF TGCGCCAGCAGTGGGACAAGGACCGAGCAGTACTTC
many TRBJ2-1 TRBD2 TRBV11-2 CASSFGGYEQFF TGTGCCAGCAGCTTCGGGGGGTATGAGCAGTTCTTC
- TRBJ1-2 - TRBV19 CASSIRQGSLPYGYTF TGTGCCAGTAGTATACGTCAGGGTAGCCTCCCCTATGGCTACACCTTC
many TRBJ1-2 - TRBV20-1 CSAFGRPPDYGYTF TGCAGTGCTTTTGGACGGCCTCCTGACTATGGCTACACCTTC
- TRBJ2-5 TRBD2 TRBV19 CASSSQTSGRETQYF TGTGCCAGTAGTAGTCAGACTAGCGGGCGGGAGACCCAGTACTTC
- TRBJ1-1 TRBD1 TRBV20-1 CSASKVEGAAFF TGCAGTGCTAGTAAGGTTGAGGGGGCGGCTTTCTTT
many TRBJ2-5 TRBD2 TRBV3-1 CASSHDGTSGRAAETQYF TGTGCCAGCAGCCACGATGGGACTAGCGGGAGGGCCGCAGAGACCCAGTACTTC
many TRBJ1-1 - TRBV7-9 CASSPGGQGYHMNTEAFF TGTGCCAGCAGCCCAGGTGGGCAGGGGTACCACATGAACACTGAAGCTTTCTTT
- TRBJ1-3 - TRBV3-1 CASSVGYPGNTIYF TGTGCCAGCAGCGTGGGGTATCCAGGAAACACCATATATTTT
many TRBJ1-5 - TRBV12-3/TRBV12-4 CASSSWGPNQPQHF TGTGCCAGCAGTTCGTGGGGGCCCAATCAGCCCCAGCATTTT
many TRBJ1-1 - TRBV5-5 CALQLGRQNTEAFF TGTGCCCTCCAGTTAGGGAGACAGAACACTGAAGCTTTCTTT
many TRBJ1-4 TRBD1 TRBV29-1 CSARTGSEKLFF TGCAGCGCTAGGACAGGGTCTGAAAAACTGTTTTTT
few TRBJ2-1 - TRBV19 CASSIQGSAVSNEQFF TGTGCCAGTAGTATTCAGGGGAGTGCGGTCTCCAATGAGCAGTTCTTC
many TRBJ1-2 - TRBV27 CASSLSGVGYTF TGTGCCAGCAGTTTATCAGGGGTTGGCTACACCTTC
many TRBJ2-1 - TRBV30 CAWSVGGDEQFF TGTGCCTGGAGTGTAGGAGGGGATGAGCAGTTCTTC
many TRBJ1-5 - TRBV19 CASTPLRETSNQPQHF TGTGCCAGTACCCCACTAAGGGAGACTAGCAATCAGCCCCAGCATTTT
many TRBJ1-1 - TRBV6-1 CASRVGTLNTEAFF TGTGCCAGCAGGGTGGGGACATTGAACACTGAAGCTTTCTTT
- TRBJ2-7 - TRBV5-6 CASSFRTEQYF TGTGCCAGCAGCTTCCGGACCGAGCAGTACTTC
many TRBJ2-7 TRBD1 TRBV19 CASAEPGGKSYEQYF TGTGCCAGCGCTGAACCAGGGGGAAAGAGCTACGAGCAGTACTTC
- TRBJ2-1 - TRBV3-1 CASSPGPAYEQFF TGTGCCAGCAGCCCGGGACCAGCCTATGAGCAGTTCTTC
- TRBJ2-3 - TRBV3-1 CASSQEENRLTDTQYF TGTGCCAGCAGCCAAGAAGAGAACCGGCTCACAGATACGCAGTATTTT
- TRBJ2-1 - TRBV5-4 CASSDTGFRNEQFF TGTGCCAGCAGCGACACAGGGTTTCGGAATGAGCAGTTCTTC
many TRBJ1-2 - TRBV30 CAWSARQNYGYTF TGTGCCTGGAGTGCGCGGCAGAACTATGGCTACACCTTC
many TRBJ2-1 TRBD2 TRBV28 CASRKRGNSFNEQFF TGTGCCAGCAGGAAGCGGGGGAATTCCTTCAATGAGCAGTTCTTC
many TRBJ2-7 TRBD1 TRBV28 CASSTIPGQGTYEQYF TGTGCCAGCAGTACCATACCGGGACAGGGAACCTACGAGCAGTACTTC
few TRBJ1-5 TRBD1 TRBV19 CASSTGTGFYQPQHF TGTGCCAGTAGTACTGGGACAGGATTTTATCAGCCCCAGCATTTT
many TRBJ2-7 - TRBV27 CASSLKLEGPYEQYF TGTGCCAGCAGTTTAAAACTAGAGGGCCCCTACGAGCAGTACTTC
few TRBJ2-1 - TRBV4-1 CASSQRENEQFF TGCGCCAGCAGCCAACGGGAGAATGAGCAGTTCTTC
few TRBJ2-7 - TRBV20-1 CSAPGVSYEQYF TGCAGTGCTCCAGGAGTCTCCTACGAGCAGTACTTC
many TRBJ1-1 - TRBV6-1 CASSGRDKGLTEAFF TGTGCCAGCAGTGGCAGGGACAAGGGTCTCACTGAAGCTTTCTTT
few TRBJ1-2 - TRBV5-1 CASSLLGSKDYGYTF TGCGCCAGCAGCTTGCTGGGGAGTAAGGACTATGGCTACACCTTC
many TRBJ2-1 TRBD2 TRBV12-3/TRBV12-4 CASSLGIAGAYNEQFF TGTGCCAGCAGTTTAGGGATAGCGGGGGCTTACAATGAGCAGTTCTTC
many TRBJ1-2 TRBD1 TRBV28 CASRSYRGPRDGYTF TGTGCCAGCAGGTCTTACAGGGGGCCAAGGGATGGCTACACCTTC
- TRBJ2-3 TRBD2 TRBV5-4 CASSLDTSGSVDTQYF TGTGCCAGCAGCTTGGATACTAGCGGGAGTGTAGATACGCAGTATTTT
- TRBJ2-5 TRBD2 TRBV2 CASRLAGTLEETQYF TGTGCCAGCAGACTAGCGGGAACGCTAGAAGAGACCCAGTACTTC
few TRBJ1-1 TRBD1 TRBV19 CASSINRGGDTEAFF TGTGCCAGTAGTATAAACAGGGGGGGAGACACTGAAGCTTTCTTT
- TRBJ2-7 - TRBV5-1 CASSLEAGGGEQYF TGCGCCAGCAGCTTGGAGGCAGGGGGAGGCGAGCAGTACTTC
few TRBJ1-1 TRBD1 TRBV5-1 CASSRDRGQLNTEAFF TGCGCCAGCAGCCGGGACAGGGGGCAGTTGAACACTGAAGCTTTCTTT
many TRBJ1-2 TRBD1 TRBV15 CATSRFVDRAYDGYTF TGTGCCACCAGCAGGTTTGTTGACAGGGCATACGATGGCTACACCTTC
- TRBJ2-5 - TRBV7-8 CASSLVRGPGWETQYF TGTGCCAGCAGCTTAGTAAGGGGCCCGGGTTGGGAGACCCAGTACTTC
many TRBJ2-7 - TRBV11-2 CASSLSPRYEQYF TGTGCCAGCAGCTTATCCCCACGCTACGAGCAGTACTTC
few TRBJ2-3 - TRBV4-2 CASSQDEGFDTQYF TGTGCCAGCAGCCAAGATGAGGGGTTTGATACGCAGTATTTT
many TRBJ1-3 TRBD1 TRBV7-9 CASTLGGGGLSGNTIYF TGTGCCAGCACCCTAGGGGGAGGGGGCCTCTCTGGAAACACCATATATTTT
- TRBJ1-2 - TRBV9 CASSVGEANYGYTF TGTGCCAGCAGCGTCGGTGAAGCTAACTATGGCTACACCTTC
many TRBJ2-3 TRBD2 TRBV2 CASSATSGNTDTQYF TGTGCCAGCAGCGCCACTAGCGGAAACACAGATACGCAGTATTTT
few TRBJ1-5 - TRBV6-1 CASSDFEGTGVPTRYF TGTGCCAGCAGCGACTTTGAAGGGACGGGGGTACCCACAAGGTATTTT
many TRBJ1-1 - TRBV19 CASRTSGRVNTEAFF TGTGCCAGTAGGACATCCGGGCGCGTGAACACTGAAGCTTTCTTT